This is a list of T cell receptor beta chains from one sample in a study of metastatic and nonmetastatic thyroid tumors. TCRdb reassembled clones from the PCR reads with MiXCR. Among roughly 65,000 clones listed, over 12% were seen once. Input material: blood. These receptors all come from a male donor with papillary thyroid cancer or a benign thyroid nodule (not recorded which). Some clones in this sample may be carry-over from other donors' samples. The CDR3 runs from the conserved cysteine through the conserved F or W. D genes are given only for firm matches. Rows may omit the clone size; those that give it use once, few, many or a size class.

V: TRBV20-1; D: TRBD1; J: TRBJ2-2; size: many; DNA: TGCAGTGCTGACGGACAGGGGGACACCGGGGAGCTGTTTTTT; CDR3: CSADGQGDTGELFF
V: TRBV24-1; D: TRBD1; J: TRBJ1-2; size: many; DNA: TGTGCCACCAGTGATTTCGGACAGGGACGAGGCTACACCTTC; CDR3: CATSDFGQGRGYTF
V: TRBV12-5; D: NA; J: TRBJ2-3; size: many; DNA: TGTGCTAGTGGTTTGGGGGAGCGAGGGGGCACAGATACGCAGTATTTT; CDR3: CASGLGERGGTDTQYF
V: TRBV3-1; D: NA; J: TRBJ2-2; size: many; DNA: TGTGCCAGCAGCCAAGTAATGACCGGGGAGCTGTTTTTT; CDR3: CASSQVMTGELFF
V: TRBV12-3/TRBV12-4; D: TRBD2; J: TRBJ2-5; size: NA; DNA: TGTGCCAGGAGTTTGTCCCGGGGGGGTACCCAGTACTTC; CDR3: CARSLSRGGTQYF
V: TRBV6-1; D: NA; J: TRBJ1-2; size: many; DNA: TGTGCCAGCAGTTCCCGGGACCCTGGGACATCTGGCTACACCTTC; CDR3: CASSSRDPGTSGYTF
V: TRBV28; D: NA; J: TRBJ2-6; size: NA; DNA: TGTGCCAGCAGTTTAATAGACTCTGGGGCCAACGTCCTGACTTTC; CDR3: CASSLIDSGANVLTF
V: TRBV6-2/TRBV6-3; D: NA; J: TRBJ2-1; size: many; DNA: TGTGCCAGCAGACCTAGGCCCAGGACCCAAGAGCAGTTCTTC; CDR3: CASRPRPRTQEQFF
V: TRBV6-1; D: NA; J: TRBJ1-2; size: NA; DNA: TGTGCCAGCAGTGATTGGTTCTATGGCTACACCTTC; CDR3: CASSDWFYGYTF
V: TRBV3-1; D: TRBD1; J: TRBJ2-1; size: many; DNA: TGTGCCAGCAGCCAAGGTAGGGGACAGGGCTACAATGAGCAGTTCTTC; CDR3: CASSQGRGQGYNEQFF
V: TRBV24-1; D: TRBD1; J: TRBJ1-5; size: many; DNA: TGTGCCACCAGTGACCTCCCCGACAGGGGATTTAGCAATCAGCCCCAGCATTTT; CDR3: CATSDLPDRGFSNQPQHF
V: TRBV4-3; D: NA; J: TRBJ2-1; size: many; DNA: TGCGCCAGCAGCCAAGAAATACAAGTTTACAATGAGCAGTTCTTC; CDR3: CASSQEIQVYNEQFF
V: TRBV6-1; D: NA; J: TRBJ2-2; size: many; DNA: TGTGCCAGCAGTGAAGAGACGATAGGCAGGGGAGGGGAGCTGTTTTTT; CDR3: CASSEETIGRGGELFF
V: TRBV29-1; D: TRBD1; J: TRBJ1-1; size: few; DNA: TGCAGCGTTGAAGTTTTGGACAGGGTGAACACTCAAGCTTTCTTT; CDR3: CSVEVLDRVNTQAFF
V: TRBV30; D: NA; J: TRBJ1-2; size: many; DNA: TGTGCCTGGAGAGGGGCCTGGGGGGGCGGCTACACCTTC; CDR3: CAWRGAWGGGYTF
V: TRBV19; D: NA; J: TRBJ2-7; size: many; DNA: TGTGCCAGTAGCGTTACTAGGAGCTACGAGCAGTACTTC; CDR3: CASSVTRSYEQYF
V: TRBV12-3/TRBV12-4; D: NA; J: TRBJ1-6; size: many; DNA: TGTGCCAGCAGTTCTATCAGGGATTCACCCCTCCACTTT; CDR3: CASSSIRDSPLHF
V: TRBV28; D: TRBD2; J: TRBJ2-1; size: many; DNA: TGTGCCAGCAGTTCACCTAGCGGGCCCCCCAATGAGCAGTTCTTC; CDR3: CASSSPSGPPNEQFF
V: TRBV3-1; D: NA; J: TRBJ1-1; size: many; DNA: TGTGCCAGCAGCTTCCATCCGGGCTCCTTAAGTGCTGAAGCTTTCTTT; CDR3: CASSFHPGSLSAEAFF
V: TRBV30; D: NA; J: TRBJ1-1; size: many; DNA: TGTGCCTGGAGTGCGAGGGGCCCGAAGGCTGAAGCTTTCTTT; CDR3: CAWSARGPKAEAFF
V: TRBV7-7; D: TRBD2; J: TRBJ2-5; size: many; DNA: TGTGCTAGCAGGGTACCGGGACTAGCGGGAGAGCAAGAGACCCAGTACTTC; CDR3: CASRVPGLAGEQETQYF
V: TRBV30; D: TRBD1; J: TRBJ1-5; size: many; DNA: TGTGCCTGCAAACAGGGGAATCAGCCCCAGCATTTT; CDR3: CACKQGNQPQHF
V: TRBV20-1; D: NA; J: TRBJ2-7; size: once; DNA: TGCAGTGCTAGCGGGAGTGCCGGTGAGCAGTACTTC; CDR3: CSASGSAGEQYF
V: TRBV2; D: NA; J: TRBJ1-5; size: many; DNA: TGTGCCAGCAGTGAAGTAACAGGGTACAATCAGCCCCAGCATTTT; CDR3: CASSEVTGYNQPQHF
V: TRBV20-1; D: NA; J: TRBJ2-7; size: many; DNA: TGCAGTGCTAGAGATGATAGAGGGTACGAGCAGTACTTC; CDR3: CSARDDRGYEQYF
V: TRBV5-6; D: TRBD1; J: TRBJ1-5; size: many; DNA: TGTGCCAGCAGCTTGTTCTCAGGGGGCAGTCAGCCCCAGCATTTT; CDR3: CASSLFSGGSQPQHF
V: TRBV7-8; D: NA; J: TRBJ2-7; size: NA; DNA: TGTGCCAGCAGCTTAAGGGGGGAAAGCTCCTACGAGCAGTACTTC; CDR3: CASSLRGESSYEQYF